This T cell receptor beta chain was captured in a study of cytomegalovirus exposure and HLA in healthy donors. Study-level background: Per a later analysis, the 550 to 850 first-cohort and about 120 validation repertoires shared one platform. The study, taken as a whole, reports: The authors enumerated 150 to 200 TCR beta chains as linked to cytomegalovirus. Most sequenced TCRs were rare (though some public TCRs occurred in many donors).

The donors belonged to the roughly 110-subject validation cohort, separate from the roughly 600-subject first cohort. Sequenced by immunoSEQ multiplex PCR; TCRdb stores in-frame clones only, minus some. This table has some 130,000 clones, roughly nine tenths appearing once. Turning to this clone: Its antigen is unknown.

Sequenced sample: PBMCs. This clonotype was sampled from a woman under 30 in good health and CMV-seronegative.

DNA for the CDR3: TGTGCCAGCAGGCTCAGGGCATTCACTGAAGCTTTCTTT. It translates to CASRLRAFTEAFF. The chain is built from TRBV2 and TRBJ1-1; D may be TRBD1 (5 bases). CDR1 is SNHLY and CDR2 is FYNNEI in the germline V gene. Trimming removed 6 bases from V and 4 bases from J, with 12 bases in between. This CDR3 is built from 13 residues.